This record concerns one T cell receptor beta chain sequence. The sample comes from a study of cytomegalovirus exposure and HLA in healthy donors. Both 60 Vbeta primers and 13 Jbeta primers went into the PCR. TCRdb's table, derived via immunoSEQ multiplex PCR, lists solely in-frame clones and lacks some. The sample shows 150,000 to 250,000 clones, 75% to 85% of them seen only once. Germline V CDR1 and CDR2: MGHRA, YSYEKL. V lost 3 bases, J lost 2 bases, and 10 bases lay in between. The CDR3 is 15 amino acids. The sequenced material came from PBMCs. The sequence came from a girl aged 10-17 years in good health and CMV-seropositive. The V and J genes are TRBV4-1 and TRBJ1-4; D is uncertain. This CDR3 reads CASSHGTGTNEKLFF. The CDR3 DNA reads as TGCGCCAGCAGCCACGGAACGGGGACTAATGAAAAACTGTTTTTT.